This T cell receptor (beta chain) was sequenced for a study of immune characterization of retroperitoneal liposarcoma. TCRdb called the PCR reads again in MiXCR, with one record for every CDR3 protein. This table holds about 2,600 distinct CDR3 sequences, about 39% found once. V shed 7 bases, J shed 5 bases, and the junction held 10 bases outside the gene matches. The CDR3 totals 14 residues. Germline V gives CDR1 MNHEY, CDR2 SVGEGT. The V call is TRBV6-2 or TRBV6-3, the J call TRBJ2-7; TRBD1 matches at 8 bases. The source material was tumor tissue. The TCR sequence derives from a male donor with retroperitoneal liposarcoma. The CDR3 DNA reads as TGTGCCAGCAACCTAGCAGGGGGCCTCGACGAGCAGTACTTC. It encodes CASNLAGGLDEQYF.